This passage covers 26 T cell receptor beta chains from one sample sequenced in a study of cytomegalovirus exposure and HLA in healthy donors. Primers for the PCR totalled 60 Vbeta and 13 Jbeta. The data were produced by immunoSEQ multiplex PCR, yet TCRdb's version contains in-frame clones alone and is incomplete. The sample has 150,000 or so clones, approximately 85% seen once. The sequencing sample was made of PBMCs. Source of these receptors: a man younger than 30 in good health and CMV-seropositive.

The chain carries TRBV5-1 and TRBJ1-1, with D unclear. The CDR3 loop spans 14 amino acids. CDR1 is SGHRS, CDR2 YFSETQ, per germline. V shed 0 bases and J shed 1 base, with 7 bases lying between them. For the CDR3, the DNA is TGCGCCAGCAGCTTGGTGGGAGAGAACACTGAAGCTTTCTTT. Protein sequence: CASSLVGENTEAFF.

CDR3 sequence: CASSFYSGTSFNEQFF. CDR3 DNA sequence: TGTGCCAGCAGCTTCTATTCGGGGACTAGCTTCAATGAGCAGTTCTTC. The chain links TRBV7-3 to TRBJ2-1, with TRBD2 matching over 9 bases. Germline V gene data show CDR1 as SGHTA and CDR2 as FQGTGA. This CDR3 has 16 residues. The junction had 9 bases not matched to a gene; V was cut back by 3 bases and J by 6 bases.

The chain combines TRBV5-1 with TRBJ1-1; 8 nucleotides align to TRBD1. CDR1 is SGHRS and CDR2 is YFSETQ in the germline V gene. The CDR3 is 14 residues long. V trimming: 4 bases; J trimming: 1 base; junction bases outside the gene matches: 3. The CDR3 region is CASSKGQGNTEAFF. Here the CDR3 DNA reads TGCGCCAGCAGCAAAGGACAGGGGAACACTGAAGCTTTCTTT.

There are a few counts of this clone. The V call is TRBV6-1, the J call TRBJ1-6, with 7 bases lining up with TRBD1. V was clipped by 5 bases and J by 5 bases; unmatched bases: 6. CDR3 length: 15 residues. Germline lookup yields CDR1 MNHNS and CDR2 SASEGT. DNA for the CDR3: TGTGCCAGCAGTCTCCGGGACAGTAATAATTCACCCCTCCACTTT. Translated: CASSLRDSNNSPLHF.

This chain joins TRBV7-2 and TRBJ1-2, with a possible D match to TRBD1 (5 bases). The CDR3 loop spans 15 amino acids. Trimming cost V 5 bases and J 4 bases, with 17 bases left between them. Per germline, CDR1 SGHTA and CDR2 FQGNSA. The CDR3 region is CASSLNQGGGYGYTF. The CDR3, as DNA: TGTGCCAGCAGCCTCAATCAGGGTGGCGGCTATGGCTACACCTTC. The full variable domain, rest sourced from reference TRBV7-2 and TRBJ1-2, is GAGVSQSPSNKVTEKGKDVELRCDPISGHTALYWYRQSLGQGLEFLIYFQGNSAPDKSGLPSDRFSAERTGGSVSTLTIQRTQQEDSAVYLCASSLNQGGGYGYTFGSGTRLTVV.

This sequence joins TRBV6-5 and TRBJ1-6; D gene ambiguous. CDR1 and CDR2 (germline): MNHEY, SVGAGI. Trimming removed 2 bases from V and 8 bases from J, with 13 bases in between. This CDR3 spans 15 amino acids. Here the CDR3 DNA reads TGTGCCAGCAGTTACACCGGGGTCTCGCATTCACCCCTCCACTTT. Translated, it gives CASSYTGVSHSPLHF.

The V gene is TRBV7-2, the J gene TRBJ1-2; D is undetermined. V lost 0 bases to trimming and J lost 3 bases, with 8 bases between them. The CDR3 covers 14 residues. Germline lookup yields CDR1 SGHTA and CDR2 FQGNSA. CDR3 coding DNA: TGTGCCAGCAGCTTAGCGAACGGGGACTATGGCTACACCTTC. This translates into CASSLANGDYGYTF.

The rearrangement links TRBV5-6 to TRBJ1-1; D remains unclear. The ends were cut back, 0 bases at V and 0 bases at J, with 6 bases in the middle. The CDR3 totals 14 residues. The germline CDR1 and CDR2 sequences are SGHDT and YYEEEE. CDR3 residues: CASSLVLLNTEAFF. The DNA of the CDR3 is TGTGCCAGCAGCTTGGTTCTCTTGAACACTGAAGCTTTCTTT. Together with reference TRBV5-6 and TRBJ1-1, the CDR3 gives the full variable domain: DAGVTQSPTHLIKTRGQQVTLRCSPKSGHDTVSWYQQALGQGPQFIFQYYEEEERQRGNFPDRFSGHQFPNYSSELNVNALLLGDSALYLCASSLVLLNTEAFFGQGTRLTVV.

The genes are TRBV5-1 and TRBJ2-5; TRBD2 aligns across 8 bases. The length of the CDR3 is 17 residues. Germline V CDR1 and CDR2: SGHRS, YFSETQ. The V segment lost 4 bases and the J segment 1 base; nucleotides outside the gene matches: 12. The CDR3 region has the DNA TGCGCCAGCAGCCCCGGGATAGCGGGGCCGCTCCAAGAGACCCAGTACTTC. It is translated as CASSPGIAGPLQETQYF.

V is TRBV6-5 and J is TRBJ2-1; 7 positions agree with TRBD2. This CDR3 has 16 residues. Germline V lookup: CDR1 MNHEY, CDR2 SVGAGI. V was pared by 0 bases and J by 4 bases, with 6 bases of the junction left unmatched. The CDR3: CASSYSRLAVYNEQFF. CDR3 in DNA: TGTGCCAGCAGTTACTCAAGGCTAGCGGTTTACAATGAGCAGTTCTTC.

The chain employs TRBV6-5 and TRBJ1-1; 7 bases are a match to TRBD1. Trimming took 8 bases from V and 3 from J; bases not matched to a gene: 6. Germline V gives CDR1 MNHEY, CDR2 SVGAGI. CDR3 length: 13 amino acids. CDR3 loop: CASGGQIYTEAFF. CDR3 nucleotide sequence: TGTGCCAGCGGGGGACAGATCTACACTGAAGCTTTCTTT.

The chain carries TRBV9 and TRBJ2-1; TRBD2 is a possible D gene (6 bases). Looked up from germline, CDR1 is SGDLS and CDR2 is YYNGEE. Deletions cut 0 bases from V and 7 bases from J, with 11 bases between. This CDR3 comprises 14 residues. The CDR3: CASSVGGAKNEQFF. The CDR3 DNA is TGTGCCAGCAGCGTAGGCGGGGCGAAGAATGAGCAGTTCTTC.

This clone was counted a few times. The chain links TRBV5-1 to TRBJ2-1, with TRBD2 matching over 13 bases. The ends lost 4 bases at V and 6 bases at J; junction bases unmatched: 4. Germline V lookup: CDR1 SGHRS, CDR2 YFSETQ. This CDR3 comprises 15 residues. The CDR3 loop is CASSPGTSGINEQFF. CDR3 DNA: TGCGCCAGCAGCCCCGGGACTAGCGGGATCAATGAGCAGTTCTTC.

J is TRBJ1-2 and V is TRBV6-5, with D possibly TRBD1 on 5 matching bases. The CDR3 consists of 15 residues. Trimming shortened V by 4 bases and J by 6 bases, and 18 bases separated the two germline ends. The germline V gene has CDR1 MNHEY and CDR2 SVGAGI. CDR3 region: CASSWGGNTLHGYTF. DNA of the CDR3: TGTGCCAGCAGTTGGGGGGGGAATACTCTACATGGCTACACCTTC.

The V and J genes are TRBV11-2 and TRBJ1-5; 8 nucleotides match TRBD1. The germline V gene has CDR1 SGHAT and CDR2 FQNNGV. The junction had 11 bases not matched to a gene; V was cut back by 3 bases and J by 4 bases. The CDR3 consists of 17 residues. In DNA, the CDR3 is TGTGCCAGCAGCTTGATGGGCGGACAGGGCATAAATCAGCCCCAGCATTTT. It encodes CASSLMGGQGINQPQHF.

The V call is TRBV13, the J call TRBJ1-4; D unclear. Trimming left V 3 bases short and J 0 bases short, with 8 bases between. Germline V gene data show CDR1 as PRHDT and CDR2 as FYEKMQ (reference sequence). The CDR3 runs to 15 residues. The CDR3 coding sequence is TGTGCCAGCAGCTTTGGTCGAGCAACTAATGAAAAACTGTTTTTT. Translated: CASSFGRATNEKLFF.

This chain's CDR3 is CASSAGQGKLFF. CDR3 nucleotides: TGTGCCAGCAGCGCGGGACAGGGAAAACTGTTTTTT. The J gene is TRBJ1-4, the V gene TRBV9; 9 bases map to TRBD1. Per germline, CDR1 SGDLS and CDR2 YYNGEE. With 3 bases clipped from V and 10 bases from J, the junction kept 1 base outside the gene matches. The CDR3 extends over 12 amino acids.

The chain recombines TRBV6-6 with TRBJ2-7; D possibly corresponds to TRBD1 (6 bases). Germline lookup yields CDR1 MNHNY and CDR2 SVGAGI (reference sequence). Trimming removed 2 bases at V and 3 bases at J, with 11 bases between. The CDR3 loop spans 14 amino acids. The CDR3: CASSYRQEHYEQYF. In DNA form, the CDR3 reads TGTGCCAGCAGTTACCGACAGGAACACTACGAGCAGTACTTC.

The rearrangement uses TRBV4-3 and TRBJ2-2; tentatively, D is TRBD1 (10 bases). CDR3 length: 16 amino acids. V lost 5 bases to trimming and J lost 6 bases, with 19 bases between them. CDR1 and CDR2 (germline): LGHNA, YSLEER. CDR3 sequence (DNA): TGCGCCAGCAGCACGACAGGGGGCGGGGGGGCCGGGGAGCTGTTTTTT. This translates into CASSTTGGGGAGELFF.

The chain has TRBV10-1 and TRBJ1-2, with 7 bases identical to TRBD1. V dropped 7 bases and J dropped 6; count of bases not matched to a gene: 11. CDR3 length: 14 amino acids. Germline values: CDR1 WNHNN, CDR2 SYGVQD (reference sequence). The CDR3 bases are TGCGCCAGCACCTCGGAGACAGGGAAGGATGGCTACACCTTC. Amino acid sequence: CASTSETGKDGYTF.

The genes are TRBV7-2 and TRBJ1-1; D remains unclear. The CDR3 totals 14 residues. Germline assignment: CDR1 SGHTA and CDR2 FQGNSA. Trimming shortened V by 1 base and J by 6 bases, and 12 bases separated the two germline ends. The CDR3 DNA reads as TGTGCCAGCAGCTTAGAGACTCTCAACGCTGAAGCTTTCTTT. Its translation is CASSLETLNAEAFF.

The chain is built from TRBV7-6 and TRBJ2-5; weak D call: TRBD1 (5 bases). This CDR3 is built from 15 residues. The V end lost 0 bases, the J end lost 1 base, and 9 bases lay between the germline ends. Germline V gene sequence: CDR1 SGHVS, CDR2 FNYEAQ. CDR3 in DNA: TGTGCCAGCAGCTTAGCGCCTGACAGCCAAGAGACCCAGTACTTC. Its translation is CASSLAPDSQETQYF.

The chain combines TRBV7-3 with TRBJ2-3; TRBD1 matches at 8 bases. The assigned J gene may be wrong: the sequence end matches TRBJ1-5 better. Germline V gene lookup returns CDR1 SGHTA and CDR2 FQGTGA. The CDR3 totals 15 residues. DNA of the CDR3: TGTGCCAGCAGCCCGTGGACAGGGTGGACAGATACGCAGCATTTT. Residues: CASSPWTGWTDTQHF.

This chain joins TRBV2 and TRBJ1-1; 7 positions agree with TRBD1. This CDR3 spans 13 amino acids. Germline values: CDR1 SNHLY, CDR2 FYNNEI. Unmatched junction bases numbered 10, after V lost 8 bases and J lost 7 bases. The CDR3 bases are TGTGCCAGCTATCAGGACAGGACCGATGAAGCTTTCTTT. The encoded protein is CASYQDRTDEAFF.

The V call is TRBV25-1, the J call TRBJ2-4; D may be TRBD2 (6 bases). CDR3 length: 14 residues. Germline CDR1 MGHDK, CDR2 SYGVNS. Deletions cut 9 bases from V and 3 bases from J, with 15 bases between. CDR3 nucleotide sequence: TGTGCCAGTGAGGCGTGGGGAGGCAAAAACATTCAGTACTTC. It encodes CASEAWGGKNIQYF.

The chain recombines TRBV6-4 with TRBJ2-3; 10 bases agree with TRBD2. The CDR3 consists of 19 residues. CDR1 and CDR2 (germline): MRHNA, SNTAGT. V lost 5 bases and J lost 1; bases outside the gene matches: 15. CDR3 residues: CASSPDGTSANPRTDTQYF. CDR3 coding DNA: TGTGCCAGCAGTCCCGACGGGACTAGCGCTAACCCTCGCACAGATACGCAGTATTTT.